This T cell receptor (beta chain) was identified during a study of blood T cell repertoires in COVID-19. The assay was immunoSEQ multiplex PCR, and TCRdb's table has in-frame clones only and misses some. This table holds more than 250,000 clones, roughly 88% found once. The V gene end was trimmed by 6 bases and the J gene end by 5 bases; junction bases not matched to a gene: 7. The germline gives CDR1 LNHDA, CDR2 SQIVND (reference sequence). This CDR3 has 14 amino acids. The sequence was collected from a young man who had recovered from COVID-19. The chain links TRBV19 to TRBJ1-1; 9 nucleotides match TRBD1. The sequencing input was PBMCs or T cells enriched from blood (not recorded which). CDR3 DNA: TGTGCCAGTAGGCCGAAAGGGACAGGGACTGAAGCTTTCTTT. Its protein is CASRPKGTGTEAFF.